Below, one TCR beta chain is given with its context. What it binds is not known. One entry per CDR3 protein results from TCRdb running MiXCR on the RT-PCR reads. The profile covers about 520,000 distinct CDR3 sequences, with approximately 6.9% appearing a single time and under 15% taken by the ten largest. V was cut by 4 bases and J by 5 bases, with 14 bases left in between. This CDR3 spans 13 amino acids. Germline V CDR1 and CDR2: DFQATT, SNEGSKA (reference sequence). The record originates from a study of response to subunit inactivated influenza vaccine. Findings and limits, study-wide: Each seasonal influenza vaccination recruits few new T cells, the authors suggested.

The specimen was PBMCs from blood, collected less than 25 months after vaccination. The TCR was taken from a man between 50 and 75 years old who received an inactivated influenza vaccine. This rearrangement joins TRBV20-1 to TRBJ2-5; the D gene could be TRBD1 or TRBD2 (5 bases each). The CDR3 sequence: CSATPEGRETQYF. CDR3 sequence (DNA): TGCAGTGCTACCCCCGAGGGGCGGGAGACCCAGTACTTC.